The sequence of this TCR beta chain was determined in a study of T cell responses to AZD1222 COVID-19 vaccine. Study overall: Investigators merged groups given second doses at roughly 4 or roughly 12 weeks.

Generated by immunoSEQ multiplex PCR, the TCRdb table keeps only in-frame clones and is missing some. This repertoire shows fewer than 150,000 clones, about 93% found once; its top ten account for 0.9% to 0.95%. As for this clone: Its antigen is not identified.

Study outcomes and limitations: Most donors were white British, females outnumbered males, and clonal diversity was possibly underestimated. After two AZD1222 doses, spike-specific TCR breadth and depth rose versus day 0.

J was trimmed by 5 bases and V by 8 bases; bases with no gene match: 11. The CDR3 is made up of 14 amino acids. The V gene's germline CDR1 is MNHEY and CDR2 SMNVEV (reference sequence). The receptor was isolated from an adult in good health. The specimen was peripheral blood, collected on day 0 of AZD1222 vaccination. This rearrangement joins TRBV27 to TRBJ1-1, with 7 bases fitting TRBD1. The CDR3 here is CASRWRGQGTEAFF. The CDR3 nucleotides read TGTGCCAGCCGTTGGAGGGGGCAAGGGACTGAAGCTTTCTTT.